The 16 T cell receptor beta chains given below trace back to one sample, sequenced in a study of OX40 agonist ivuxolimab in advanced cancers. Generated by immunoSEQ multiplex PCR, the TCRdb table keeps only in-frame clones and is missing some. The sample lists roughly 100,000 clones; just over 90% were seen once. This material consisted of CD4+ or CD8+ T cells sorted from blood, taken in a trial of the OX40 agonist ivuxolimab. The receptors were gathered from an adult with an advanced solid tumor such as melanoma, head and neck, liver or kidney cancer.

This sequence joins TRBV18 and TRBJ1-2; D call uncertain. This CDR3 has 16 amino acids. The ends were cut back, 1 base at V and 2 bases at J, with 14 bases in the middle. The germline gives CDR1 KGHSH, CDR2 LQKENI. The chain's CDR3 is CASSPLEEAINYGYTF. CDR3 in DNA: TGTGCCAGCTCACCACTCGAGGAGGCGATCAACTATGGCTACACCTTC.

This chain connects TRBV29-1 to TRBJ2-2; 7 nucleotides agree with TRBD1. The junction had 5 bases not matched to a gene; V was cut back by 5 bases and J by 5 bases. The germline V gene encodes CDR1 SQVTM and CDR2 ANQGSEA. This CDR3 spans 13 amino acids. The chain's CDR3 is CSVPGQLTGELFF. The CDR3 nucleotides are TGCAGCGTTCCGGGACAGTTAACCGGGGAGCTGTTTTTT.

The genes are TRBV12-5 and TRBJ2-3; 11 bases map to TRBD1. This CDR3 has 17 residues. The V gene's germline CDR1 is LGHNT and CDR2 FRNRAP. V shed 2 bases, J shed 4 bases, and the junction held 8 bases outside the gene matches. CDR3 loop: CASGLTRDRGSPDTQYF. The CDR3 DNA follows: TGTGCTAGTGGTTTGACCCGGGACAGGGGGTCCCCAGATACGCAGTATTTT.

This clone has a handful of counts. CDR3 loop: CASSPDDSPLHF. CDR3 nucleotide sequence: TGTGCCAGCAGCCCAGACGATTCACCCCTCCACTTT. The J gene is TRBJ1-6, the V gene TRBV7-9; no reliable D call. Trimming removed 5 bases at V and 8 bases at J, with 7 bases between. Germline CDR1 SEHNR, CDR2 FQNEAQ (reference sequence). CDR3 size: 12 residues.

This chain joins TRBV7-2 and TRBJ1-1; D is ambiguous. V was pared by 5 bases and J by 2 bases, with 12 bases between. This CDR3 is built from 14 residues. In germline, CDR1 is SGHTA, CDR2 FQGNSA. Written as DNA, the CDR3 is TGTGCCAGCAGCACGAGGACGCCCAACACTGAAGCTTTCTTT. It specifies CASSTRTPNTEAFF.

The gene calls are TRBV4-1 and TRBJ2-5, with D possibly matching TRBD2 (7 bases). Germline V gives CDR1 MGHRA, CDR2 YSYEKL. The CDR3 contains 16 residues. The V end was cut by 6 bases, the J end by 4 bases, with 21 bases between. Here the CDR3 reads CASSLLSGGFSETQYF. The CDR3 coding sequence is TGCGCCAGCAGTCTTCTGTCGGGGGGCTTTTCAGAGACCCAGTACTTC.

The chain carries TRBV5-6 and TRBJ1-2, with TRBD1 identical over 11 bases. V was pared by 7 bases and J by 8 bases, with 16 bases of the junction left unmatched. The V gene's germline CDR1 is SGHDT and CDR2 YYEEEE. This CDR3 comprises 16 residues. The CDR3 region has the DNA TGTGCCAGCCTTCTCTCTCGGGACAGGGGGATGGAGGGCTACACCTTC. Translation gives CASLLSRDRGMEGYTF. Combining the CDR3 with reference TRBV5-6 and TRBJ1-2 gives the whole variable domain DAGVTQSPTHLIKTRGQQVTLRCSPKSGHDTVSWYQQALGQGPQFIFQYYEEEERQRGNFPDRFSGHQFPNYSSELNVNALLLGDSALYLCASLLSRDRGMEGYTFGSGTRLTVV.

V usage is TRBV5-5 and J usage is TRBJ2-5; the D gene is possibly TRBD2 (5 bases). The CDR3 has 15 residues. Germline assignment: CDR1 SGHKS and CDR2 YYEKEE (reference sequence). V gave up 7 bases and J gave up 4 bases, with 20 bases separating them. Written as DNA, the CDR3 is TGTGCCAGCCGCCTCCGGGATTCTGTGGGAGAGACCCAGTACTTC. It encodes CASRLRDSVGETQYF.

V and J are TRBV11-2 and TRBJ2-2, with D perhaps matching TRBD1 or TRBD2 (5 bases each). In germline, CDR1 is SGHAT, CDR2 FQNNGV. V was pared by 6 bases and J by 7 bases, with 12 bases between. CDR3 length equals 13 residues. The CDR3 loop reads CASRKQEVGELFF. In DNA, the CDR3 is TGTGCCAGCAGAAAACAGGAGGTCGGGGAGCTGTTTTTT.

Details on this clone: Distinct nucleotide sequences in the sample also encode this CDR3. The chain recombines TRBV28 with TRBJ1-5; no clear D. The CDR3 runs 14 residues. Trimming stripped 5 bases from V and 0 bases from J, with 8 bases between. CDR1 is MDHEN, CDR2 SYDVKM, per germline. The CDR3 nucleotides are TGTGCCAGCAGTCCCGGTGGTAGCAATCAGCCCCAGCATTTT. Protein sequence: CASSPGGSNQPQHF. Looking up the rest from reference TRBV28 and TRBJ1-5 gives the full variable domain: DVKVTQSSRYLVKRTGEKVFLECVQDMDHENMFWYRQDPGLGLRLIYFSYDVKMKEKGDIPEGYSVSREKKERFSLILESASTNQTSMYLCASSPGGSNQPQHFGDGTRLSIL.

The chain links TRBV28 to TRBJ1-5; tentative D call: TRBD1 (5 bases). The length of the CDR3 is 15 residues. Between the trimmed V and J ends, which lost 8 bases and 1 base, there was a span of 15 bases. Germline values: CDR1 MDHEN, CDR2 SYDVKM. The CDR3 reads CASLPPEGSNQPQHF. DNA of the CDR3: TGTGCCAGCCTTCCACCGGAGGGGAGCAATCAGCCCCAGCATTTT.

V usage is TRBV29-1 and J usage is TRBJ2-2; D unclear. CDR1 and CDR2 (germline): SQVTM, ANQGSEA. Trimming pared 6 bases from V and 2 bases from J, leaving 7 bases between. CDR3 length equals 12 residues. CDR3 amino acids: CSVQRNTGELFF. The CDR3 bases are TGCAGCGTCCAGCGAAACACCGGGGAGCTGTTTTTT.

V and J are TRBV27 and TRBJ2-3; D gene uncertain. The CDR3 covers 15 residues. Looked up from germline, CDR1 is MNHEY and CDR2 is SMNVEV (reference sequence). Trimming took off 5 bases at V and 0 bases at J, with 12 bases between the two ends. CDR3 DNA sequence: TGTGCCAGCAGTATCTCCCCACCTAGCACAGATACGCAGTATTTT. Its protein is CASSISPPSTDTQYF.

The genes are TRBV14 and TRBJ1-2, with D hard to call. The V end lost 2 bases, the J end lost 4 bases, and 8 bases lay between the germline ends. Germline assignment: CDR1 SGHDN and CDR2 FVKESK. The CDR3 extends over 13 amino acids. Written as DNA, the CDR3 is TGTGCCAGCAGCCAACTACAGCTCTATGGCTACACCTTC. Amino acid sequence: CASSQLQLYGYTF.

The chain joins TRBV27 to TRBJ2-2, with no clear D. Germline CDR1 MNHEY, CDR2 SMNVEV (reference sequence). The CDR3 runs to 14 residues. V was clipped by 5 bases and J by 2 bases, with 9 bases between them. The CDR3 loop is CASSLMKNTGELFF. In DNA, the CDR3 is TGTGCCAGCAGTCTAATGAAAAACACCGGGGAGCTGTTTTTT.

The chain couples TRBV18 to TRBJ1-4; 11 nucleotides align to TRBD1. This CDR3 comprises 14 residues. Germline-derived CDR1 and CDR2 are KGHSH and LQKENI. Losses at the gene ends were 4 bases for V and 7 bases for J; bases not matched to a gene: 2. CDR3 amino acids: CASSLDRGREKLFF. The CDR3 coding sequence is TGTGCCAGCTCACTGGACAGGGGGCGTGAAAAACTGTTTTTT.